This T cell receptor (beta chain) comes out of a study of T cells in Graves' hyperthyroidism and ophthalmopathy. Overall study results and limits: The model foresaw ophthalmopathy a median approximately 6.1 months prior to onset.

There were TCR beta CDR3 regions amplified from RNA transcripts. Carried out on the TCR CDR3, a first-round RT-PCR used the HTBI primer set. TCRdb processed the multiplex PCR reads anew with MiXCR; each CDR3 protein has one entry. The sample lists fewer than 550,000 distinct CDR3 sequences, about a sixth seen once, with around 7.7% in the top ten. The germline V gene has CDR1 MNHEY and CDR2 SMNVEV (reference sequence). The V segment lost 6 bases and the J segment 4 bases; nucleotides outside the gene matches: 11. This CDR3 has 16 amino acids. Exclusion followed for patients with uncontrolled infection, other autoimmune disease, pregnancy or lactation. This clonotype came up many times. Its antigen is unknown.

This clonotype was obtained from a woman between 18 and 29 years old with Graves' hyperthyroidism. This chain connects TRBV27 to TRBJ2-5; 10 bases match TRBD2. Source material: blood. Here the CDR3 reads CASSIRPGLARETQYF. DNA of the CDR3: TGTGCCAGCAGCATCCGCCCGGGACTAGCGAGAGAGACCCAGTACTTC.